Below are 32 T cell receptor beta chains sequenced from a single sample in a study of PD-1 blockade in classical Hodgkin lymphoma. As for time point: cycle 4 day 1 (C4D1), after less than 7 weeks of nivolumab. Each patient relapsed following autologous stem cell transplantation, and prior brentuximab vedotin exposure differed. Profiling relied on immunoSEQ multiplex PCR, and the TCRdb table lists in-frame clones only, not all of them. The sample includes 25,000 to 35,000 clones, 72% of them seen just once. Specimen: peripheral blood mononuclear cells (PBMCs), collected before the fourth cycle of nivolumab. The receptors come from a human donor with classical Hodgkin lymphoma.

The gene calls are TRBV7-9 and TRBJ2-3; D is perhaps TRBD2 (5 bases). V was trimmed by 1 base and J by 7 bases, leaving 12 bases between them. The germline CDR1 and CDR2 sequences are SEHNR and FQNEAQ (reference sequence). The CDR3 is 14 amino acids. This CDR3 is CASSLGTALNTQYF. CDR3 in DNA: TGTGCCAGCAGCTTAGGGACTGCGTTAAATACGCAGTATTTT.

The rearrangement uses TRBV11-3 and TRBJ2-3; D may be TRBD1 (6 bases). The ends were cut back, 5 bases at V and 0 bases at J, with 24 bases in the middle. Per germline, CDR1 SGHNT and CDR2 YENEEA. The CDR3 length is 19 residues. This CDR3 is CASSASGHLATSSTDTQYF. In DNA form, the CDR3 reads TGTGCCAGCAGCGCCTCGGGACACCTAGCTACCTCTAGCACAGATACGCAGTATTTT.

This clone was observed a handful of times. The chain employs TRBV10-3 and TRBJ1-5; no clear D gene. Germline loops: CDR1 ENHRY, CDR2 SYGVKD. V was pared by 4 bases and J by 7 bases, with 8 bases between. The CDR3 runs to 12 residues. The CDR3 sequence is CAISVVGQPQHF. DNA for the CDR3: TGTGCCATCAGTGTGGTGGGGCAGCCCCAGCATTTT.

This chain uses TRBV28 with TRBJ2-1; D call uncertain. Looked up from germline, CDR1 is MDHEN and CDR2 is SYDVKM. V lost 7 bases and J lost 0, with 16 bases in between. The CDR3 extends over 16 amino acids. The CDR3 here is CASTSLLLPSYNEQFF. CDR3 coding DNA: TGTGCCAGCACCTCACTCCTCCTTCCCTCCTACAATGAGCAGTTCTTC.

This rearrangement joins TRBV29-1 to TRBJ1-2, with D unresolved. The CDR3 consists of 13 residues. Trimming pared 7 bases from V and 7 bases from J, leaving 19 bases between. In germline, CDR1 is SQVTM, CDR2 ANQGSEA. The CDR3 DNA is TGCAGCGCCAGGTCCGGAAGGGTGGTTGGCTACACCTTC. Amino acid sequence: CSARSGRVVGYTF. The full variable domain, with the rest looked up from reference TRBV29-1 and TRBJ1-2, is SAVISQKPSRDICQRGTSLTIQCQVDSQVTMMFWYRQQPGQSLTLIATANQGSEATYESGFVIDKFPISRPNLTFSTLTVSNMSPEDSSIYLCSARSGRVVGYTFGSGTRLTVV.

The chain combines TRBV15 with TRBJ2-1; 8 bases fit TRBD1. V lost 5 bases, J lost 5 bases, and 11 bases stayed unmatched. In germline, CDR1 is LNHNV, CDR2 YYDKDF (reference sequence). This CDR3 is built from 16 residues. CDR3 protein: CATSLGWQGAHNEQFF. DNA of the CDR3: TGTGCCACCAGCTTGGGTTGGCAGGGGGCCCACAATGAGCAGTTCTTC.

This chain uses TRBV6-1 with TRBJ2-5; D possibly corresponds to TRBD2 (6 bases). The DNA end favors TRBJ2-7, so the J call may be wrong. The CDR3 is made up of 13 amino acids. Germline values: CDR1 MNHNS, CDR2 SASEGT. The CDR3 DNA sequence: TGTGCCAGCAGTCTGATGACTAGCTACGAGCAGTACTTC. Its protein product is CASSLMTSYEQYF.

As DNA, the CDR3 is TGTGCCGCCCCCATTACTAGCGGGAGTGTGTACGAGCAGTACTTC. Translation gives CAAPITSGSVYEQYF. The chain joins TRBV2 to TRBJ2-7; 11 bases map to TRBD2. Trimming cost V 11 bases and J 4 bases; bases outside gene matches: 13. CDR3 length equals 15 residues. Germline V gene sequence: CDR1 SNHLY, CDR2 FYNNEI.

The gene calls are TRBV6-1 and TRBJ1-2; 7 positions match TRBD1. The CDR3 consists of 15 residues. Germline-derived CDR1 and CDR2 are MNHNS and SASEGT. Trimming at V came to 2 bases and at J to 0 bases, leaving 3 bases not matched to a gene. This CDR3 is CASSERDSANYGYTF. CDR3 DNA sequence: TGTGCCAGCAGTGAACGGGACAGCGCTAACTATGGCTACACCTTC.

This clone has just one count. The chain combines TRBV7-9 with TRBJ1-3; D is unresolved. There are 11 residues in the CDR3. Germline V lookup: CDR1 SEHNR, CDR2 FQNEAQ (reference sequence). With 8 bases removed from V and 4 bases from J, the gap between germline ends came to 6 bases. CDR3 coding DNA: TGTGCCAGCGGGTTCGGAAACACCATATATTTT. Amino acids: CASGFGNTIYF.

CDR3 residues: CASSLDEWRNTIYF. The DNA for the CDR3 is TGTGCCAGCAGCTTAGATGAATGGAGAAACACCATATATTTT. This chain joins TRBV11-2 and TRBJ1-3; D is uncertain. Germline V CDR1 and CDR2: SGHAT, FQNNGV. Trimming shortened V by 0 bases and J by 5 bases, and 8 bases separated the two germline ends. The CDR3 consists of 14 residues. The whole variable domain, remainder taken from reference TRBV11-2 and TRBJ1-3, is EAGVAQSPRYKIIEKRQSVAFWCNPISGHATLYWYQQILGQGPKLLIQFQNNGVVDDSQLPKDRFSAERLKGVDSTLKIQPAKLEDSAVYLCASSLDEWRNTIYFGEGSWLTVV.

The gene calls are TRBV29-1 and TRBJ2-1, with TRBD1 identical over 11 bases. The CDR3 length is 15 residues. Germline V gene sequence: CDR1 SQVTM, CDR2 ANQGSEA. Trimming took 8 bases from V and 6 from J; bases not matched to a gene: 12. CDR3 sequence reads: CSSLGGTGGINEQFF. CDR3 DNA: TGCAGCTCCCTAGGCGGGACAGGGGGAATCAATGAGCAGTTCTTC.

This clone was seen only a few times. The chain carries TRBV27 and TRBJ2-2, with TRBD2 as a possible D gene (5 bases). CDR1 and CDR2 from the germline V gene are MNHEY and SMNVEV (reference sequence). The ends were cut back, 9 bases at V and 1 base at J, with 21 bases in the middle. The CDR3 has 17 amino acids. The CDR3 nucleotides read TGTGCCAGTTACCACTACGGGGTGGCGGAGAACACCGGGGAGCTGTTTTTT. Translation gives CASYHYGVAENTGELFF.

The genes are TRBV7-9 and TRBJ2-1, with TRBD1 identical over 7 bases. CDR1 and CDR2 (germline): SEHNR, FQNEAQ (reference sequence). This CDR3 contains 13 residues. After removal of 7 bases from V and 9 bases from J, the junction contained 9 bases not matched to a gene. The CDR3 bases are TGTGCCAGCACTCGGACAGGTACGGCTGAGCAGTTCTTC. This gives the protein CASTRTGTAEQFF.

The rearrangement joins TRBV7-9 to TRBJ1-2; D gene unclear. The CDR3 totals 14 residues. Germline V lookup: CDR1 SEHNR, CDR2 FQNEAQ (reference sequence). The V end was cut by 2 bases, the J end by 5 bases, with 12 bases between. Written as DNA, the CDR3 is TGTGCCAGCAGCTTAACAGCGGTCGAGTATGGCTACACCTTC. Its protein is CASSLTAVEYGYTF.

The chain is built from TRBV28 and TRBJ2-7; 14 bases are a match to TRBD2. This CDR3 has 14 amino acids. The ends lost 5 bases at V and 9 bases at J; junction bases unmatched: 6. Germline lookup yields CDR1 MDHEN and CDR2 SYDVKM. The CDR3 DNA reads TGTGCCAGCAGTCAATCGACTAGCGGGAGGGTGCAGTACTTC. This translates into CASSQSTSGRVQYF.

The V and J genes are TRBV13 and TRBJ2-7, with 8 positions matching TRBD2. Germline V gene lookup returns CDR1 PRHDT and CDR2 FYEKMQ (reference sequence). CDR3 length: 15 amino acids. V dropped 5 bases and J dropped 4; count of bases not matched to a gene: 10. DNA of the CDR3: TGTGCCAGCAGCCCCCCCAGCGGGAGTCGGTACGAGCAGTACTTC. Protein sequence: CASSPPSGSRYEQYF.

The sample holds a few counts of this clone. The V and J genes are TRBV7-6 and TRBJ2-7; D remains unclear. With 1 base removed from V and 3 bases from J, the gap between germline ends came to 7 bases. The CDR3 has 13 amino acids. The V gene's germline CDR1 is SGHVS and CDR2 FNYEAQ. The CDR3 loop is CASSLEGFYEQYF. As DNA, the CDR3 is TGTGCCAGCAGCTTAGAGGGTTTCTACGAGCAGTACTTC.

The J gene is TRBJ2-3, the V gene TRBV9; D is perhaps TRBD2 (5 bases). V lost 0 bases and J lost 3, with 17 bases in between. This CDR3 region has 17 residues. Germline CDR1 and CDR2: SGDLS and YYNGEE. CDR3 region: CASSVAVKGRETDTQYF. In nucleotides, the CDR3 is TGTGCCAGCAGCGTAGCGGTGAAAGGAAGGGAGACAGATACGCAGTATTTT.

This clone has just one count. V usage is TRBV7-9 and J usage is TRBJ2-3; D is ambiguous. This CDR3 has 13 residues. Germline CDR1 is SEHNR and CDR2 is FQNEAQ (reference sequence). Trimming stripped 8 bases from V and 3 bases from J, with 12 bases between. The CDR3 nucleotides read TGTGCCAGCCAAAAAGGACCAACAGATACGCAGTATTTT. Amino acid sequence: CASQKGPTDTQYF. Drawing the rest from reference TRBV7-9 and TRBJ2-3, the complete variable domain is DTGVSQNPRHKITKRGQNVTFRCDPISEHNRLYWYRQTLGQGPEFLTYFQNEAQLEKSRLLSDRFSAERPKGSFSTLEIQRTEQGDSAMYLCASQKGPTDTQYFGPGTRLTVL.

The chain couples TRBV7-9 to TRBJ1-2, with D possibly matching TRBD1 (5 bases). This CDR3 contains 12 residues. Trimming took 1 base from V and 6 from J, leaving 6 bases between them. The germline V gene encodes CDR1 SEHNR and CDR2 FQNEAQ (reference sequence). The CDR3 reads CASSLEGDGYTF. CDR3 nucleotide sequence: TGTGCCAGCAGCTTAGAAGGGGATGGCTACACCTTC.

Only a few counts were recorded for this clone. V usage is TRBV29-1 and J usage is TRBJ1-2; TRBD1 matches at 7 bases. CDR1 and CDR2 (germline): SQVTM, ANQGSEA. CDR3 size: 12 residues. The trim removed 7 bases at V and 6 bases at J, leaving 8 bases unmatched. CDR3 nucleotide sequence: TGCAGCGCCAAGACAGGGATAGATGGCTACACCTTC. Its protein is CSAKTGIDGYTF.

The chain employs TRBV6-5 and TRBJ1-6, with D perhaps matching TRBD1 (5 bases). V lost 7 bases and J lost 10, with 11 bases in between. The length of the CDR3 is 12 residues. The germline V gene encodes CDR1 MNHEY and CDR2 SVGAGI. The CDR3 protein is CASMGLGSPLHF. The CDR3 DNA is TGTGCCAGCATGGGGCTGGGATCACCCCTCCACTTT.

The chain combines TRBV28 with TRBJ1-5; D is perhaps TRBD1 (5 bases). This CDR3 has 16 amino acids. Germline V gives CDR1 MDHEN, CDR2 SYDVKM. V lost 7 bases, J lost 4 bases, and 20 bases lay in between. CDR3 protein: CASKGLIWEGNQPQHF. The DNA of the CDR3 is TGTGCCAGCAAGGGTCTTATTTGGGAGGGGAATCAGCCCCAGCATTTT.

This clone turned up a few times. CDR3 residues: CASSYAGDQPQHF. The DNA for the CDR3 is TGTGCCAGCAGTTACGCGGGGGATCAGCCCCAGCATTTT. The chain recombines TRBV27 with TRBJ1-5; D might be TRBD1 (5 bases). Per the germline V gene, CDR1 is MNHEY and CDR2 is SMNVEV (reference sequence). V dropped 4 bases and J dropped 5 bases, with 9 bases sitting between them. The CDR3 covers 13 residues.

The chain uses TRBV7-6 and TRBJ1-1; no reliable D call. Between the trimmed V and J ends, which lost 2 bases and 0 bases, there was a span of 10 bases. This CDR3 is built from 15 residues. CDR1 SGHVS and CDR2 FNYEAQ come from the germline V gene. The CDR3 nucleotides read TGTGCCAGCAGCTTAAACCCTCGGATGAACACTGAAGCTTTCTTT. Protein product: CASSLNPRMNTEAFF.

The gene calls are TRBV9 and TRBJ1-6; TRBD1 matches at 8 bases. The V segment lost 0 bases and the J segment 9 bases; nucleotides outside the gene matches: 5. CDR3 size: 15 residues. Germline V lookup: CDR1 SGDLS, CDR2 YYNGEE. The CDR3 protein is CASSVATGAGSPLHF. The CDR3 DNA reads as TGTGCCAGCAGCGTAGCGACAGGGGCTGGTTCACCCCTCCACTTT.

The chain recombines TRBV7-6 with TRBJ2-2; possible D gene TRBD1, 5 bases. V shed 2 bases and J shed 3 bases, with 10 bases lying between them. CDR1 is SGHVS and CDR2 is FNYEAQ in the germline V gene. The CDR3 is 15 residues long. The CDR3 region is CASSLRRADTGELFF. As DNA, the CDR3 is TGTGCCAGCAGCTTACGCAGGGCGGACACCGGGGAGCTGTTTTTT.

The sample holds a few counts of this clone. The chain joins TRBV19 to TRBJ1-5; D is unresolved. Germline V gives CDR1 LNHDA, CDR2 SQIVND (reference sequence). The CDR3 runs to 14 residues. The ends were cut back, 3 bases at V and 4 bases at J, with 10 bases in the middle. The CDR3: CASSIPQINQPQHF. CDR3 in DNA: TGTGCCAGTAGTATTCCGCAGATTAATCAGCCCCAGCATTTT. Filled out from reference TRBV19 and TRBJ1-5, the complete variable domain reads DGGITQSPKYLFRKEGQNVTLSCEQNLNHDAMYWYRQDPGQGLRLIYYSQIVNDFQKGDIAEGYSVSREKKESFPLTVTSAQKNPTAFYLCASSIPQINQPQHFGDGTRLSIL.

This chain links TRBV4-3 with TRBJ1-2; D gene uncertain. Germline V gene data show CDR1 as LGHNA and CDR2 as YSLEER. The V gene lost 0 bases and the J gene lost 8 bases, with 13 bases spanning the gap. This CDR3 has 14 amino acids. CDR3 DNA: TGCGCCAGCAGCCAAGATCGGATGACGGGGGGCTACACCTTC. Encoded protein: CASSQDRMTGGYTF.

The genes are TRBV13 and TRBJ1-1, with D hard to call. This CDR3 spans 14 amino acids. Germline CDR1 is PRHDT and CDR2 is FYEKMQ (reference sequence). The V and J ends lost 6 bases and 4 bases respectively, with 15 bases between them. The chain's CDR3 is CASSYSRESTEAFF. For the CDR3, the DNA is TGTGCCAGCAGTTATTCGCGGGAGAGCACTGAAGCTTTCTTT.

The chain combines TRBV28 with TRBJ2-7, with TRBD1 identical over 11 bases. From germline, CDR1 is MDHEN and CDR2 SYDVKM. V dropped 3 bases and J dropped 4; count of bases not matched to a gene: 11. The CDR3 length is 17 residues. The CDR3 DNA reads TGTGCCAGCAGTTTGGACAGGGGGCGGGGGACCGGGTACGAGCAGTACTTC. This sequence encodes CASSLDRGRGTGYEQYF.